The TCR beta chain described here comes from a study of blood T cell repertoires in COVID-19. Here immunoSEQ multiplex PCR was the method, and the copy in TCRdb shows in-frame clones only, minus some. This sample yields hundreds of thousands of clones, of which more than 75% are seen a single time; more than 3% belongs to the top ten. CDR3 length: 14 amino acids. The V gene end was trimmed by 2 bases and the J gene end by 1 base; junction bases not matched to a gene: 0. Germline CDR1 and CDR2: MNHEY and SVGEGT. The sample consisted of peripheral blood. This chain links TRBV6-2 or TRBV6-3 with TRBJ1-1, with TRBD1 matching over 8 bases. This TCR derives from a woman aged 18-35 years who had recovered from COVID-19. The chain's CDR3 is CASSYGTGNTEAFF. CDR3 sequence (DNA): TGTGCCAGCAGTTACGGGACAGGGAACACTGAAGCTTTCTTT.